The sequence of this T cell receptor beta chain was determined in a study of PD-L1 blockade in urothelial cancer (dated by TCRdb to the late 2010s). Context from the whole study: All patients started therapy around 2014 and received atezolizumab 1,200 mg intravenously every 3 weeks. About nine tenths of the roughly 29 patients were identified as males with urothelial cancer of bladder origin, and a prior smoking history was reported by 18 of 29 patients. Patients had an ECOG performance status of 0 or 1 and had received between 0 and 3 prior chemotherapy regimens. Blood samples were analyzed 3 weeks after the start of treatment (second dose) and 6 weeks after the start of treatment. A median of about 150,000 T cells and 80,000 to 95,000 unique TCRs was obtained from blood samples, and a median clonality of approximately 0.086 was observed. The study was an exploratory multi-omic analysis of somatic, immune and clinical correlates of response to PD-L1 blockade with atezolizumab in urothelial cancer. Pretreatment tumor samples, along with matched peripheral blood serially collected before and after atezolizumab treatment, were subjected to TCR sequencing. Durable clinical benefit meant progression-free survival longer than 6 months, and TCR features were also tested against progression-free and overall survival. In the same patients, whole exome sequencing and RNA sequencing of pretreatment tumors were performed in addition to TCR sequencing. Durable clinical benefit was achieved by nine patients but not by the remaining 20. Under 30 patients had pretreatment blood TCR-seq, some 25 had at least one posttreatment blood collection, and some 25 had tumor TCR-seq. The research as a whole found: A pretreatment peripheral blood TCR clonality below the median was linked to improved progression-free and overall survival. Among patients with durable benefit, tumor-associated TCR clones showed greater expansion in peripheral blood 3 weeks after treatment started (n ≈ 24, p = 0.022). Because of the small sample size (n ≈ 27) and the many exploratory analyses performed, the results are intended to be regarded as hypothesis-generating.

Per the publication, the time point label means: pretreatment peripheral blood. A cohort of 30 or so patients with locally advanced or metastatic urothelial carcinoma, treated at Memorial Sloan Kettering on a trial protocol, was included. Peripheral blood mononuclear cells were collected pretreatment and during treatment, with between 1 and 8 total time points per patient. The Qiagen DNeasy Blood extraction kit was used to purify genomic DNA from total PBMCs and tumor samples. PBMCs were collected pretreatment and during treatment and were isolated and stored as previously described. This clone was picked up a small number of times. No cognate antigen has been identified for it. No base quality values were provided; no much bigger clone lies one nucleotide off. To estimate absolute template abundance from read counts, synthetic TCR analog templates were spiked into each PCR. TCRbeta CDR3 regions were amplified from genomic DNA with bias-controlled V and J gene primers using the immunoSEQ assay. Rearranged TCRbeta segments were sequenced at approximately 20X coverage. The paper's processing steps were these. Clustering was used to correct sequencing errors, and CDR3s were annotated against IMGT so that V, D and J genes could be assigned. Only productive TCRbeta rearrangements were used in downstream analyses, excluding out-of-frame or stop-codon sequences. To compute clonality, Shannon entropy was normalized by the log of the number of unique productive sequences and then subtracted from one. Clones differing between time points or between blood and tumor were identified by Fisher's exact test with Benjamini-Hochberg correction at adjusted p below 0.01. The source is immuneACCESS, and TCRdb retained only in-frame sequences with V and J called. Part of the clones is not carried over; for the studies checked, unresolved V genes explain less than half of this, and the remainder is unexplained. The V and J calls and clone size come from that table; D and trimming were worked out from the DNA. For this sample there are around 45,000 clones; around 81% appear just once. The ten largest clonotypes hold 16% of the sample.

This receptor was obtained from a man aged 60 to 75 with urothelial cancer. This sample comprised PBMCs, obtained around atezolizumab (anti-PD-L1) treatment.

The DNA sequence is as follows: TGTGCCAGCAAGCCGGGGGGACTGAACACTGAAGCTTTCTTT. It is translated as CASKPGGLNTEAFF. The chain links TRBV6-5 with TRBJ1-1, with a tentative D gene TRBD1 over 5 matching bases. At the junction V is shortened by 7 bases and J by 0 bases, with 12 bases in between. The CDR3 numbers 14 residues from cysteine through phenylalanine. Just the 42-base CDR3 DNA is kept, in frame starting at base 1. Taken from the germline V gene, the CDR1 and CDR2 loops are MNHEY and SVGAGI.